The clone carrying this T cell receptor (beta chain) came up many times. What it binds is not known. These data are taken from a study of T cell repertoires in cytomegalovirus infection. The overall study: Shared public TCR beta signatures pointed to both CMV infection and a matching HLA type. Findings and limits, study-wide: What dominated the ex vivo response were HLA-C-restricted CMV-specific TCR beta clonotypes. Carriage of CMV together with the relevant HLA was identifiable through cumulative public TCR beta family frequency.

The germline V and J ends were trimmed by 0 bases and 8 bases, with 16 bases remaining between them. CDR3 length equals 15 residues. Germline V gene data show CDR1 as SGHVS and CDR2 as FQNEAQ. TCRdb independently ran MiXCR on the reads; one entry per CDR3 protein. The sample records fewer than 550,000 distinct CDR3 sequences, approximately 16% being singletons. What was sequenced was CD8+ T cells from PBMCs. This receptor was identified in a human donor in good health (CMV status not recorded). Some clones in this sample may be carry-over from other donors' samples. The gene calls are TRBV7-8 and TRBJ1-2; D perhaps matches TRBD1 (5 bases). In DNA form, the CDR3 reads TGTGCCAGCAGCTTAGCCAGGGAGGGAGTGAGGGGCTACACCTTC. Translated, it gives CASSLAREGVRGYTF.